What follows describes a single T cell receptor (beta chain). These data originate in a study of response to subunit inactivated influenza vaccine. Germline V gives CDR1 MDHEN, CDR2 SYDVKM. The CDR3 is 15 residues long. Trimming took 6 bases from V and 1 from J; bases not matched to a gene: 5. TCRdb processed the RT-PCR reads anew with MiXCR; each CDR3 protein has one entry. Of hundreds of thousands of distinct CDR3 sequences listed, approximately 11% are singletons. The chain employs TRBV28 and TRBJ2-5; 10 positions match TRBD2. Sequenced here: PBMCs from blood, sampled roughly 48 days after vaccination. The receptor comes from a man aged 50-60 years who received an inactivated influenza vaccine. CDR3 residues: CASSSSGGPQETQYF. CDR3 bases: TGTGCCAGCAGCTCTAGCGGGGGCCCCCAAGAGACCCAGTACTTC.